This TCR beta chain originates from a study of CD8 T cells in ankylosing spondylitis. Study-wide results and limits: Past studies reported some motif variants in reactive arthritis synovial fluid and blood. From matched ankylosing spondylitis synovial fluid, disease-linked clones were reportedly recovered at significantly enriched levels. It appeared that ankylosing spondylitis blood was characterized by a TCR beta motif of several highly homologous variants.

In germline, CDR1 is SGDLS, CDR2 YYNGEE. The V and J ends lost 3 bases and 2 bases respectively, with 10 bases between them. The CDR3 spans 14 residues. This clonotype is categorized as medium-sized. The target antigen is unknown. Via MiXCR, TCRdb re-called the 5' RACE reads, giving one row per CDR3 protein. The sample holds 7,600 or so distinct CDR3 sequences, 2.5% to 3% seen once. The sequenced sample was blood, either unsorted or a sorted T cell fraction (not recorded which). This clonotype was sampled from a female donor with ankylosing spondylitis or in good health (not recorded which). The chain uses TRBV9 and TRBJ2-3; D may be TRBD2 (5 bases). CDR3 residues: CASSGGITTDTQYF. The CDR3 DNA reads TGTGCCAGCAGCGGAGGGATCACCACAGATACGCAGTATTTT.